This T cell receptor (beta chain) stems from a study of blood T cell repertoires in COVID-19. Trimming took 0 bases from V and 4 from J, leaving 5 bases between them. The CDR3 covers 13 residues. Germline assignment: CDR1 SGDLS and CDR2 YYNGEE. Original processing methods: Nucleated cell number was recorded as an estimate derived from reference gene primer amplification. Repertoires were generated with immunoSEQ multiplex PCR, while TCRdb's copy carries only in-frame clones and drops some. The V and J calls and clone size come from that table; D and trimming were worked out from the DNA. Of approximately 240,000 clones in the sample, around 80% were seen once. This clone has just a few counts.

This TCR came from a woman aged 40-49 years with active or convalescent COVID-19. The chain links TRBV9 to TRBJ1-5; no definite D call. The material sequenced was peripheral blood. The CDR3 reads CASSVALNQPQHF. As DNA, the CDR3 is TGTGCCAGCAGCGTAGCTCTAAATCAGCCCCAGCATTTT.